The 20 T cell receptor beta chains presented below share a single source sample, sequenced in a study of OX40 agonist ivuxolimab in advanced cancers. Assay: immunoSEQ multiplex PCR; the TCRdb copy retains only in-frame clones and omits some. This sample has 35,000 to 45,000 clones, with about 86% found just once. Material: CD4+ or CD8+ T cells sorted from blood, obtained in a trial of the OX40 agonist ivuxolimab. The receptors shown here come from an adult with an advanced solid tumor such as melanoma, head and neck, liver or kidney cancer.

This chain joins TRBV11-2 and TRBJ2-1; possibly TRBD1 or TRBD2 for D (5 bases each). This CDR3 is built from 13 residues. V gave up 4 bases and J gave up 9 bases, with 13 bases separating them. Germline CDR1 is SGHAT and CDR2 is FQNNGV. CDR3 bases: TGTGCCAGCAGCTATTATTCCGGGACTGAGCAGTTCTTC. Translation gives CASSYYSGTEQFF.

The sample holds a few counts of this clone. The rearrangement uses TRBV6-5 and TRBJ2-7; D remains unclear. Germline assignment: CDR1 MNHEY and CDR2 SVGAGI. The CDR3 is made up of 12 amino acids. Trimming pared 1 base from V and 5 bases from J, leaving 6 bases between. The DNA of the CDR3 is TGTGCCAGCAGTTACTTTGCAGACGAGCAGTACTTC. Its translation: CASSYFADEQYF.

The chain uses TRBV7-2 and TRBJ2-3; 15 nucleotides match TRBD2. J gave up 2 bases and V 4 bases, and 4 bases lay outside the gene matches. The CDR3 spans 17 residues. From germline, CDR1 is SGHTA and CDR2 FQGNSA. The CDR3 loop is CTSSSWTSGGATDTQYF. DNA for the CDR3: TGTACCAGCAGCTCATGGACTAGCGGGGGGGCCACAGATACGCAGTATTTT.

In DNA form, the CDR3 reads TGTGCCAGCAACCCGGGGGGAGGGAATCCCGAACACCGGGGAGCTGTTTTT. This translates into CASNPGGGNPEHRGAVF. The rearrangement uses TRBV21-1 and TRBJ2-2; the table's D call of TRBD2 was not tested on the DNA. TRBV21-1 is a documented pseudogene. This CDR3 spans 17 amino acids.

The chain uses TRBV7-6 and TRBJ2-2; 7 bases fit TRBD2. This CDR3 has 17 amino acids. Trimming took 1 base from V and 4 from J; bases not matched to a gene: 9. Germline values: CDR1 SGHVS, CDR2 FNYEAQ. The CDR3 bases are TGTGCCAGCAGCTTAGTCGGGGAGGGGCGAGCCACCGGGGAGCTGTTTTTT. It translates to CASSLVGEGRATGELFF.

The chain has TRBV6-5 and TRBJ2-7; perhaps TRBD1 as D (5 bases). Germline assignment: CDR1 MNHEY and CDR2 SVGAGI. V lost 5 bases, J lost 4 bases, and 9 bases lay in between. The CDR3 extends over 12 amino acids. This chain's CDR3 is CASSVTGYEQYF. In DNA form, the CDR3 reads TGTGCCAGCAGTGTAACAGGATACGAGCAGTACTTC.

The J gene is TRBJ2-5, the V gene TRBV6-6, with TRBD2 as a possible D gene (5 bases). There are 14 residues in the CDR3. The germline V and J ends were trimmed by 0 bases and 3 bases, with 8 bases remaining between them. Germline V CDR1 and CDR2: MNHNY, SVGAGI (reference sequence). The CDR3 nucleotides are TGTGCCAGCAGTTACTCGTACGGGAAAGAGACCCAGTACTTC. This gives the protein CASSYSYGKETQYF.

This chain joins TRBV7-3 and TRBJ1-2; TRBD1 might be the D (6 bases). The germline V and J ends were trimmed by 1 base and 4 bases, with 7 bases remaining between them. Per the germline V gene, CDR1 is SGHTA and CDR2 is FQGTGA. The length of the CDR3 is 13 residues. The CDR3 region is CASSLIGGYGYTF. As DNA, the CDR3 is TGTGCCAGCAGCTTAATAGGGGGCTATGGCTACACCTTC.

V is TRBV2 and J is TRBJ2-5; 7 bases line up with TRBD1. The CDR3 covers 12 residues. V was pared by 3 bases and J by 5 bases, with 0 bases of the junction left unmatched. Germline CDR1 reads SNHLY; CDR2 reads FYNNEI. The CDR3: CASSDRGETQYF. As DNA, the CDR3 is TGTGCCAGCAGTGACAGGGGGGAGACCCAGTACTTC.

The genes are TRBV6-5 and TRBJ1-1, with no clear D. The germline V gene has CDR1 MNHEY and CDR2 SVGAGI. V lost 6 bases to trimming and J lost 5 bases, with 7 bases between them. The CDR3 contains 11 residues. CDR3 region: CASSAWTEAFF. CDR3 DNA: TGTGCCAGCAGCGCCTGGACTGAAGCTTTCTTT.

V is TRBV28 and J is TRBJ1-4; D may be TRBD1 (5 bases). Germline-derived CDR1 and CDR2 are MDHEN and SYDVKM. The length of the CDR3 is 16 residues. V lost 0 bases to trimming and J lost 4 bases, with 12 bases between them. CDR3 loop: CASSLWVRDLNEKLFF. The DNA of the CDR3 is TGTGCCAGCAGTTTATGGGTCCGGGACCTTAATGAAAAACTGTTTTTT.

V is TRBV6-1 and J is TRBJ2-2; 7 nucleotides align to TRBD2. This CDR3 region has 14 residues. With 3 bases clipped from V and 4 bases from J, the junction kept 2 bases outside the gene matches. CDR1 is MNHNS, CDR2 SASEGT, per germline. CDR3 DNA: TGTGCCAGCAGTGAGGGCGGGGGCACCGGGGAGCTGTTTTTT. Its translation is CASSEGGGTGELFF.

The chain uses TRBV4-3 and TRBJ1-5; 9 nucleotides line up with TRBD1. V dropped 0 bases and J dropped 4; count of bases not matched to a gene: 4. CDR1 and CDR2 (germline): LGHNA, YSLEER. The CDR3 is made up of 16 amino acids. CDR3 bases: TGCGCCAGCAGCCAAGATTATGGGACAGGGAATCAGCCCCAGCATTTT. Amino acid sequence: CASSQDYGTGNQPQHF.

V gene TRBV5-4 combines with J gene TRBJ1-6; D call uncertain. Germline V CDR1 and CDR2: SGHNT, YYREEE (reference sequence). The CDR3 loop spans 14 amino acids. V gave up 1 base and J gave up 9 bases, with 11 bases separating them. This CDR3 reads CASSLQAASSPLHF. The CDR3 DNA sequence: TGTGCCAGCAGCTTGCAGGCGGCAAGTTCACCCCTCCACTTT.

The V gene is TRBV14, the J gene TRBJ1-3; D gene uncertain. The V gene lost 4 bases and the J gene lost 5 bases, with 18 bases spanning the gap. Germline lookup yields CDR1 SGHDN and CDR2 FVKESK. There are 16 residues in the CDR3. In nucleotides, the CDR3 is TGTGCCAGCAGCCCCTTTCGATTATCGGCAAGAAACACCATATATTTT. Translated: CASSPFRLSARNTIYF.

The CDR3 spells CASSPGARFEYQPQHF. The DNA of the CDR3 is TGTGCCAGCAGCCCCGGGGCAAGGTTTGAGTATCAGCCCCAGCATTTT. This chain connects TRBV9 to TRBJ1-5; perhaps TRBD1 as D (5 bases). Looked up from germline, CDR1 is SGDLS and CDR2 is YYNGEE. The V end was cut by 4 bases, the J end by 5 bases, with 19 bases between. CDR3 size: 16 residues.

This sequence joins TRBV9 and TRBJ2-1, with 9 bases that match TRBD2. In germline, CDR1 is SGDLS, CDR2 YYNGEE. This CDR3 region has 16 residues. Trimming removed 3 bases from V and 6 bases from J; junction bases left unmatched: 10. Written as DNA, the CDR3 is TGTGCCAGCAGCGGCCAGGCGGGACTAGCAGGCAATGAGCAGTTCTTC. Its protein product is CASSGQAGLAGNEQFF.

V usage is TRBV16 and J usage is TRBJ1-5; tentatively, D is TRBD1 (5 bases). V was clipped by 2 bases and J by 15 bases, with 11 bases between them. This CDR3 is 11 amino acids long. CDR1 is KGHSY and CDR2 is FQNENV in the germline V gene. CDR3 residues: CASSQGDRGHF. In DNA form, the CDR3 reads TGTGCCAGCAGCCAAGGGGATAGGGGGCATTTT. The full variable domain, with the rest looked up from reference TRBV16 and TRBJ1-5, is GEEVAQTPKHLVRGEGQKAKLYCAPIKGHSYVFWYQQVLKNEFKFLISFQNENVFDETGMPKERFSAKCLPNSPCSLEIQATKLEDSAVYFCASSQGDRGHFGDGTRLSIL.

In regard to this clone: A read error may account for a junction end that differs from germline. V and J are TRBV5-4 and TRBJ2-3; D gene unclear. The CDR3 runs 16 residues. The V gene's germline CDR1 is SGHNT and CDR2 YYREEE (reference sequence). The CDR3 DNA sequence: TGCGCCAGCAGCCAAGATCCGGCGGCTAGCACAGATACGCAGTATTTT. Translating it yields CASSQDPAASTDTQYF.

This chain connects TRBV6-5 to TRBJ2-3; D unresolved. Germline V lookup: CDR1 MNHEY, CDR2 SVGAGI. This CDR3 comprises 13 residues. V lost 5 bases, J lost 0 bases, and 6 bases lay in between. The CDR3 coding sequence is TGTGCCAGCAGTGCCTCTAGCACAGATACGCAGTATTTT. Amino acids: CASSASSTDTQYF.